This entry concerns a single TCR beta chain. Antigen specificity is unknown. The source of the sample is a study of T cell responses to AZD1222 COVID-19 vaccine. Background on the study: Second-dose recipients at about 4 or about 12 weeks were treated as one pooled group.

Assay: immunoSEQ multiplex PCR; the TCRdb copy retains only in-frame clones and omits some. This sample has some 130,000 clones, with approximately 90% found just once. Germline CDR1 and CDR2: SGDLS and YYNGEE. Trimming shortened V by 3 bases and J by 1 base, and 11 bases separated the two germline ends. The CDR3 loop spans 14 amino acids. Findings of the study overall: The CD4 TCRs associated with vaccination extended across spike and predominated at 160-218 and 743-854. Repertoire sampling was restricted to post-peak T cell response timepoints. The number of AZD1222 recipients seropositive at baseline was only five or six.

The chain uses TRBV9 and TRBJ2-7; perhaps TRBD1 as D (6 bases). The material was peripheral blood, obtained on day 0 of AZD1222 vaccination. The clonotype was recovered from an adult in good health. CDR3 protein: CASSARTESYEQYF. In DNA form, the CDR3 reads TGTGCCAGCAGCGCCCGGACAGAATCCTACGAGCAGTACTTC.